The text below deals with one TCR beta chain. The target of this receptor is not known. No base quality information exists; no much larger clone differs at one position. The donors were healthy, HIV-negative adults who had no recently reported acute infections or vaccinations. Only Caucasian adults living in Nashville, Tennessee, USA were represented among the donors. CD4+ T cells were enriched by magnetic negative selection, after which naive cells were positively selected on CD45RA and the negative fraction was taken as the memory subset. After blood collection by leukapheresis, PBMCs were isolated using Ficoll-Histopaque density gradient centrifugation and then cryopreserved in the vapor phase of liquid nitrogen. Purity and quantity of every magnetically sorted T cell population were checked by analytical flow cytometry. Each sorted fraction had its genomic DNA isolated and then quantified by UV absorbance on a Nanodrop 2000c.

Using the deep immunoSEQ assay, TCR CDR3 regions were amplified from genomic DNA by multiplex PCR. Extracted genomic DNA from each cell subset was distributed evenly across all wells of several immunoSEQ 96-well plates, and each plate was treated as a replicate. For sorted subsets, roughly 200 ng genomic DNA, equal to 30,000 or so T cell genomes, was loaded into each replicate PCR. The purified libraries were quantified using a Qubit 3.0 fluorometer, sized with a Bioanalyzer 2100, and then quantified again using the KAPA Library Quantification kit. A separate single-read 150-cycle Illumina NextSeq 550 flow cell was used to sequence each immunoSEQ 96-well plate. The paper's data handling went like this. Because the immunoSEQ output included only junctional sequences and no quality scores, the filtering could not be the same as the filtering used for full-length reads. To assign V/J genes and CDR3, sequences were annotated against IMGT germline references using PyIR, a Python wrapper for IgBLAST v1.9. Reads were removed for weak V/J assignments (E-value above 1e-6), missing CDR3, stop codons, out-of-frame junctions, or ambiguous translated residues. V3J clonotypes were defined by identical inferred V gene, J gene, and CDR3 amino acid sequence. Percentage overlap between repertoires was calculated by dividing the number of shared unique clonotypes by the size of the smaller repertoire. RTK rarefaction, the Chao1 estimator, and Recon v2.1 estimates of unobserved clonotypes were used to assess repertoire richness. OLGA was used to compute generation probabilities for all TCRbeta clonotypes that the gDNA method yielded from several donors. Imported from immuneACCESS, the table was reduced by TCRdb to in-frame sequences with V and J called. These copies leave out some clones; in studies compared against another copy, an unresolved V gene accounts for under half, and the cause of the remainder is not known. V and J calls and clone size come straight from that table; D and trimming were deduced from the DNA. This sample has about 980,000 clones in its table, and more than 75% of those were observed once. The ten largest clones capture roughly 1.5% of the sample.

These data come from a study of shared clonotypes between healthy human individuals (dated by TCRdb to between 2020 and 2021). Broadly, across the study: Two women and three men aged 18 to 49 years were included in the cohort. Each donor's leukapheresis produced roughly between roughly 0.85 and 10 billion PBMCs. To increase sequencing depth and limit assay-specific biases, different laboratories used diverse techniques to prepare libraries and sequence TCR repertoires. The study deeply sequenced blood TCR repertoires of about 5 healthy adults to estimate repertoire size and the extent of clonotype sharing between individuals. For each donor, CD4 naive and CD4 memory were each run on three plates, CD8 naive on two plates, and CD8 memory on one plate.

Broader findings and caveats from the paper: Based on pairwise subsampling, the degree of clonotype sharing among donors was expected to be affected by sequencing depth. The genetic and exposure-history diversity represented was limited by the small number of donors. Estimated clonotype richness was generally larger for naive than for memory subsets. Sampling was limited to blood, and TCR repertoires in tissue likely differ from TCR repertoires in blood. Rarefaction of sorted-subset datasets indicated incomplete sequencing despite the large sequencing depth. When several donors were compared, the shared fraction of clonotypes was about 5.4% for naive CD4, 3.5% to 4% for naive CD8, 2.3% for memory CD4, and less than 0.5% for memory CD8. Compared with non-shared clonotypes, clonotypes shared by all four sorted-subset donors had higher generation probabilities.

The sequence was obtained from a man between 18 and 35 years old in good health. The sample consisted of memory CD4+ T cells sorted from blood. The label giving this sample's cell subset or site can be read as: CD45RA-negative fraction.

The CDR3 has the sequence CASSWNSNQPQHF. In nucleotides, the sequence is TGTGCCAGCAGTTGGAATAGCAATCAGCCCCAGCATTTT. The V and J genes are TRBV2 and TRBJ1-5; the D gene remains uncertain. There are 13 amino acids in the CDR3, from cysteine to phenylalanine inclusive. The retained sequence is limited to the CDR3, 39 bases, with the frame set at the first base. The V end loses 5 bases and the J end loses 0 bases, and a stretch of 5 bases separates them. The germline V gene supplies CDR1 SNHLY and CDR2 FYNNEI.